These T cell receptor beta chains were read from a single sample in a study of blood T cell repertoires in COVID-19. Some clones are missing from TCRdb's copy, which holds only in-frame ones; the method was immunoSEQ multiplex PCR. The data hold over 150,000 clones, with 83% observed a single time. Material for sequencing was peripheral blood. The receptors originated from a woman of 80 years or more with acute or convalescent COVID-19. Both conserved end residues are part of each CDR3. Clone size is given for some rows only: seen once, a few or many times, or a class if the clone is expanded.

cdr3_aa j_call cdr3_length v_call clone_size
CASSSSGSGEETQYF TRBJ2-5 15 TRBV5-6 .
CASSSPGEKNIQYF TRBJ2-4 14 TRBV19 .
CASSQDGGGTSTDTQYF TRBJ2-3 17 TRBV4-1 .
CASSTQPGGRAFF TRBJ1-1 13 TRBV7-8 .
CASLMGGVRNTIYF TRBJ1-3 14 TRBV10-3 .
CASSVDAGGVDGYTF TRBJ1-2 15 TRBV9 .
CASSWDTYSNQPQHF TRBJ1-5 15 TRBV28 .
CASSRGQGIGYTF TRBJ1-2 13 TRBV28 .
CASSVSASWYNEQFF TRBJ2-1 15 TRBV9 .
CASSRGNGELFF TRBJ2-2 12 TRBV6-5 .
CASSLAGRGYEQYF TRBJ2-7 14 TRBV27 .
CASSESPGYEQYF TRBJ2-7 13 TRBV25-1 .
CASSAVREYGGPQHF TRBJ1-5 15 TRBV19 .
CASSLGGNSGNTIYF TRBJ1-3 15 TRBV5-1 .
CASSRTSIVTDTQYF TRBJ2-3 15 TRBV5-1 .
CASKRTGGNTGELFF TRBJ2-2 15 TRBV6-5 .
CASTSANQPQHF TRBJ1-5 12 TRBV28 .
CASSAAATEAFF TRBJ1-1 12 TRBV6-6 few
CASSSGLAGGQQFF TRBJ2-1 14 TRBV7-2 .
CASSQELAGRGGSEQFF TRBJ2-1 17 TRBV14 .
CASSPPLTGQETQYF TRBJ2-5 15 TRBV28 .
CASSRREGRGNEQFF TRBJ2-1 15 TRBV6-5 .
CASSRWRRVSQSYEQYF TRBJ2-7 17 TRBV3-1/TRBV3-2 .
CAISGGNRGLYEQYF TRBJ2-7 15 TRBV10-3 .
CASSLAGEGETQYF TRBJ2-5 14 TRBV27 .
CASRSTSGNEQFF TRBJ2-1 13 TRBV6-5 .
CASSPSSMGDEQFF TRBJ2-1 14 TRBV18 .
CAWTETSGNTIYF TRBJ1-3 13 TRBV30 many
CASSLEYRGRALGTDTQYF TRBJ2-3 19 TRBV5-1 .